A selection of T cell receptor beta chains follows, all from one sample in a study of a mutant IDH1 vaccine in newly diagnosed glioma. Clones were sequenced by immunoSEQ multiplex PCR, and TCRdb holds only the in-frame ones, with some missing. There are roughly 30,000 clones in the sample; roughly four fifths occur only once, and around 28% lies in the top ten. These receptors are not linked to any known antigen. The sequenced sample was PBMCs, obtained from a glioma patient whose treatment included an IDH1 peptide vaccine. Receptor source: a man aged 30-40 years with glioma. Both conserved end residues are part of each CDR3. A D gene is named only where the DNA matches it firmly. Clone size is shown for a subset of rows, as once, few, many or a class of expanded clone.

>TRBJ1-4|once|TRBV27|-
TGTGCCAGCAGGCAACGCCGGGAAGCAACTAATGAAAAACTGTTTTTT
CASRQRREATNEKLFF
>TRBJ1-2|-|TRBV9|TRBD1
TGTGCCAGCAGCTTAGGGACAGGGGGCGGTGGCTACACCTTC
CASSLGTGGGGYTF
>TRBJ1-1|-|TRBV2|-
TGTGCCAGCAGGGTTTCATTGAACACTGAAGCTTTCTTT
CASRVSLNTEAFF
>TRBJ2-2|few|TRBV5-1|-
TGCGCCAGCAGCTTGACCCAACTTAATCCCGGGGAGCTGTTTTTT
CASSLTQLNPGELFF
>TRBJ2-3|-|TRBV7-2|-
TGTGCCAGCAGCCACGTACGGGCCTCGGGGGTGGATACGCAGTATTTT
CASSHVRASGVDTQYF
>TRBJ1-1|-|TRBV19|-
TGTGCCAGTAGTACTTGGACGGATATGAACACTGAAGCTTTCTTT
CASSTWTDMNTEAFF
>TRBJ1-4|few|TRBV7-8|TRBD1
TGTGCCAGCAGCTCAGCCGGGACAGGGGGGGAAAAACTGTTTTTT
CASSSAGTGGEKLFF
>TRBJ1-5|-|TRBV5-1|-
TGCGCCAGCAGCTTGGACGGGACAATTTATCAGCCCCAGCATTTT
CASSLDGTIYQPQHF
>TRBJ2-3|-|TRBV7-6|-
TGTGCCAGCAGAAGAAGGTCATGGGAATCACCCTCCACAGATACGCAGTATTTT
CASRRRSWESPSTDTQYF
>TRBJ2-5|-|TRBV7-6|TRBD1
TGTGCCAGCAGCCCACGCTCCAGGACAGGGGGGAGAGAGACCCAGTACTTC
CASSPRSRTGGRETQYF
>TRBJ2-5|-|TRBV6-4|-
TGTGCCAGCAGTGGTTCTAGCGCAGAGACCCAGTACTTC
CASSGSSAETQYF
>TRBJ2-3|-|TRBV29-1|TRBD1
TGCAGCGTAAGGACAGGGGCGGCAGATACGCAGTATTTT
CSVRTGAADTQYF
>TRBJ1-1|few|TRBV19|-
TGTGCCAGTAGTAGATCGGGGGCGACGAACACTGAAGCTTTCTTT
CASSRSGATNTEAFF
>TRBJ2-5|-|TRBV27|-
TGTGCCAGCAGTTTTCAGAGCAATGCCGGGCCCCAGTACTTC
CASSFQSNAGPQYF
>TRBJ2-1|few|TRBV7-3|-
TGTGCCAGCAGCGCCAACAACCGGGGTAATGAGCAGTTCTTC
CASSANNRGNEQFF
>TRBJ2-5|-|TRBV5-1|-
TGCGCCAGCAGCTTTGGAGCGGAGCAAGAGACCCAGTACTTC
CASSFGAEQETQYF
>TRBJ1-2|-|TRBV10-3|-
TGTGCCATCAGTGGGGGGGCTGGCTACACCTTC
CAISGGAGYTF
>TRBJ1-4|-|TRBV5-1|-
TGCGCCAGCCATACCGGGACGCAGAATGAAAAACTGTTTTTT
CASHTGTQNEKLFF
>TRBJ1-2|once|TRBV5-1|-
TGCGCCAGCAGCTTGGAGCTGGGGCTCGGCTACACCTTC
CASSLELGLGYTF
>TRBJ1-4|-|TRBV6-5|-
TGTGCCAGCAGTTACTCTTTGCAGGGGATGAGGGAAAAACTGTTTTTT
CASSYSLQGMREKLFF
>TRBJ1-1|-|TRBV27|-
TGTGCCAGCAGAACTAGGGGGAGCGCTGAAGCTTTCTTT
CASRTRGSAEAFF
>TRBJ2-7|-|TRBV7-9|-
TGTGCCAGCAGCTTTCAATCTAGGGTCGAGCAGTACTTC
CASSFQSRVEQYF
>TRBJ2-3|-|TRBV14|-
TGTGCCAGCAGCCTCGGACCGGGACACGACACAGATACGCAGTATTTT
CASSLGPGHDTDTQYF
>TRBJ2-5|-|TRBV27|-
TGTGCCAGCAGTTTGATACTAAGAGAGACCCAGTACTTC
CASSLILRETQYF
>TRBJ1-1|-|TRBV5-1|TRBD1
TGCGCCAGCACCTGGACAGGGGATAACACTGAAGCTTTCTTT
CASTWTGDNTEAFF
>TRBJ2-2|medium-sized|TRBV7-2|-
TGTGCCAGCAGCTCGATTGAACAGCAGGCCACCGGGGAGCTGTTTTTT
CASSSIEQQATGELFF
>TRBJ1-1|-|TRBV19|-
TGTGCCAGTAGTGTGGGGACCAACTCCTTCCCAGCTTTCTTT
CASSVGTNSFPAFF
>TRBJ2-7|-|TRBV2|-
TGTGCCAGCAGTGCTCAGCAGTGGGAGCAGTACTTC
CASSAQQWEQYF
>TRBJ1-6|few|TRBV28|-
TGTGCCAGCAGTTTCCCCACAGGGACGGCTTCACCCCTCCACTTT
CASSFPTGTASPLHF
>TRBJ1-2|-|TRBV7-2|-
TGTGCCAGCAGCCTCGACAGCTATGGCTACACCTTC
CASSLDSYGYTF
>TRBJ2-1|-|TRBV28|-
TGTGCCAGCAGTTTATCCCTAGGGACGGCCAAGGAGTTCTTC
CASSLSLGTAKEFF
>TRBJ2-1|-|TRBV10-3|TRBD2
TGTGCCATCAGTGAGACTAGCGGGGGGAGCAATGAGCAGTTCTTC
CAISETSGGSNEQFF
>TRBJ1-5|-|TRBV5-1|-
TGCGCCAGTCAGGGTGTCAATCAGCCCCAGCATTTT
CASQGVNQPQHF
>TRBJ2-7|-|TRBV6-1|TRBD1
TGTGCCAGCAGTGAAGAAGGGACAGGCTACTACGAGCAGTACTTC
CASSEEGTGYYEQYF
>TRBJ2-5|-|TRBV7-9|-
TGTGCCAGCAGCTTACGGGGTGGGTCGGCGGCCCTGGAAGAGACCCAGTACTTC
CASSLRGGSAALEETQYF
>TRBJ2-1|-|TRBV15|TRBD2
TGTGCCACCAGCAGAGATCTAACGGGACTAGCGGGGTACAATGAGCAGTTCTTC
CATSRDLTGLAGYNEQFF
>TRBJ1-1|-|TRBV27|-
TGTGCCAGCAGTTTATCGGTGGAGGCTGGCACTGAAGCTTTCTTT
CASSLSVEAGTEAFF